Shown below are 21 T cell receptor beta chains from a single sample sequenced in a study of T-cell memory formation after mild COVID-19 (dated by TCRdb to 2020 to 2022). Libraries were made using 5' RACE. This sample was sequenced with an Illumina NovaSeq 6000. TCRdb reworked the public reads: Q25 trimming with fastp, MiXCR clone assembly, productive beta chains retained. Each entry merges the rows of one CDR3 protein and shows their most common DNA and genes. The sample profile shows about 320,000 distinct CDR3 sequences; roughly an eighth of them were found once. Around 20% of the sample is held by the ten biggest clonotypes. Sequenced material: PBMCs or a T cell subset sorted from them (not recorded which). The source is a man between 18 and 29 years old who had mild COVID-19 (a few samples of this study predate the infection). The sample titles of this study are shuffled in the database, so cell type and time point are left out; the donor was told from shared clones.

The rearrangement links TRBV5-1 to TRBJ1-1; 10 nucleotides align to TRBD1. The CDR3 is 12 residues long. The V gene's germline CDR1 is SGHRS and CDR2 YFSETQ. V lost 7 bases and J lost 10; bases outside the gene matches: 7. The CDR3 DNA is TGCGCCAGCGCCGGACAGGGGGTGGGAGCTTTCTTT. Its translation: CASAGQGVGAFF.

This clonotype has more than one count but fewer than ten. The chain links TRBV6-2 or TRBV6-3 to TRBJ2-7; maybe TRBD2 (6 bases). CDR3 length: 16 amino acids. The ends were cut back, 2 bases at V and 0 bases at J, with 14 bases in the middle. Germline values: CDR1 MNHEY, CDR2 SVGEGT. The DNA of the CDR3 is TGTGCCAGCAGTTACGGGTGGGTAGCGGACTCCTACGAGCAGTACTTC. Protein: CASSYGWVADSYEQYF.

This clonotype was detected a few times. The rearrangement joins TRBV6-2 or TRBV6-3 to TRBJ1-1; no definite D call. The CDR3 loop spans 13 amino acids. The germline CDR1 and CDR2 sequences are MNHEY and SVGEGT. The V end was cut by 5 bases, the J end by 6 bases, with 13 bases between. The CDR3 region is CASSHRTHPEAFF. The CDR3 region has the DNA TGTGCCAGCAGTCATCGTACCCACCCTGAAGCTTTCTTT.

The rearrangement uses TRBV27 and TRBJ2-3; a weak D match, TRBD2 (6 bases). The CDR3 has 16 amino acids. Trimming removed 5 bases at V and 5 bases at J, with 20 bases between. Looked up from germline, CDR1 is MNHEY and CDR2 is SMNVEV (reference sequence). CDR3 sequence reads: CASSHREVLGGDTQYF. As DNA, the CDR3 is TGTGCCAGCAGTCACCGTGAGGTTTTGGGAGGAGATACGCAGTATTTT.

In DNA form, the CDR3 reads TGTGCCAGCAGTTACCTCTCCAATCAGCCCCAGCATTTT. Protein: CASSYLSNQPQHF. The V and J genes are TRBV6-2 or TRBV6-3 and TRBJ1-5; the D is unclear. V lost 2 bases and J 3 bases, leaving 5 bases between the germline ends. The CDR3 consists of 13 residues. The germline CDR1 and CDR2 sequences are MNHEY and SVGEGT.

J is TRBJ2-2 and V is TRBV7-9; D is ambiguous. This CDR3 has 15 amino acids. Trimming pared 1 base from V and 1 base from J, leaving 7 bases between. Germline CDR1 reads SEHNR; CDR2 reads FQNEAQ (reference sequence). The DNA of the CDR3 is TGTGCCAGCAGCTTAGGCTCCGAGAACACCGGGGAGCTGTTTTTT. It is translated as CASSLGSENTGELFF.

This chain links TRBV12-3 or TRBV12-4 with TRBJ1-2; a weak D match, TRBD1 (5 bases). The CDR3 extends over 14 amino acids. V lost 7 bases to trimming and J lost 0 bases, with 12 bases between them. CDR3 DNA: TGTGCCAGCACCGTTGGACAAGCTAACTATGGCTACACCTTC. Protein: CASTVGQANYGYTF.

This rearrangement joins TRBV5-5 to TRBJ2-7; 8 bases are shared with TRBD2. Germline CDR1 SGHKS, CDR2 YYEKEE (reference sequence). With V trimmed by 6 bases and J by 4 bases, 12 bases remained unmatched. CDR3 length equals 15 residues. The CDR3 DNA reads TGTGCCAGCAATTCGCGGCGGGGGGCTATATACGAGCAGTACGTC. Its translation is CASNSRRGAIYEQYV.

CDR3 in amino acids: CASSRRQSNQPQHF. The DNA for the CDR3 is TGTGCCAGTAGTAGGCGGCAGAGCAATCAGCCCCAGCATTTT. The chain has TRBV19 and TRBJ1-5, with no clear D. Trimming shortened V by 4 bases and J by 1 base, and 8 bases separated the two germline ends. Germline CDR1 LNHDA, CDR2 SQIVND (reference sequence). CDR3 length: 14 residues.

This chain joins TRBV5-1 and TRBJ1-3; TRBD1 matches 8 bases. This CDR3 is 15 amino acids long. Germline lookup yields CDR1 SGHRS and CDR2 YFSETQ. The ends lost 4 bases at V and 7 bases at J; junction bases unmatched: 10. CDR3 residues: CASSRTGPGGNTIYF. CDR3 bases: TGCGCCAGCAGCCGGACAGGGCCAGGCGGGAACACCATATATTTT.

The V gene is TRBV2, the J gene TRBJ1-1, with a possible D match to TRBD1 (5 bases). Trimming pared 7 bases from V and 1 base from J, leaving 10 bases between. The germline V gene encodes CDR1 SNHLY and CDR2 FYNNEI. This CDR3 spans 13 amino acids. Written as DNA, the CDR3 is TGTGCCAGCATAAAAGGGGCGAACACTGAAGCTTTCTTT. It specifies CASIKGANTEAFF.

V and J are TRBV19 and TRBJ2-7; the D gene is possibly TRBD2 (6 bases). Between the trimmed V and J ends, which lost 0 bases and 2 bases, there was a span of 8 bases. The germline V gene encodes CDR1 LNHDA and CDR2 SQIVND (reference sequence). The CDR3 extends over 14 amino acids. The CDR3 region is CASSIDAGTYEQYF. For the CDR3, the DNA is TGTGCCAGTAGTATAGATGCGGGGACCTACGAGCAGTACTTC.

This clonotype was picked up a small number of times. The gene calls are TRBV11-2 and TRBJ1-5, with 11 bases matching TRBD1. The V gene's germline CDR1 is SGHAT and CDR2 FQNNGV. The CDR3 runs 15 residues. The trim removed 2 bases at V and 9 bases at J, leaving 6 bases unmatched. The CDR3 loop reads CASSLNGDRGWPQHF. CDR3 DNA sequence: TGTGCCAGCAGCTTAAACGGGGACAGGGGGTGGCCCCAGCATTTT.

Concerning this clonotype itself: A much more abundant neighbour one base away suggests this may be a read error. The rearrangement joins TRBV6-2 or TRBV6-3 to TRBJ2-7; 7 bases are shared with TRBD2. This CDR3 comprises 14 residues. V shed 6 bases, J shed 0 bases, and the junction held 5 bases outside the gene matches. Per germline, CDR1 MNHEY and CDR2 SVGEGT. The CDR3 loop reads CASSWTRGSYEQYF. The CDR3 coding sequence is TGTGCCAGCAGCTGGACTAGAGGCTCCTACGAGCAGTACTTC.

V is TRBV11-3 and J is TRBJ2-2, with 11 nucleotides matching TRBD1. The CDR3 runs to 17 residues. Germline CDR1 reads SGHNT; CDR2 reads YENEEA. The V and J ends lost 2 bases and 5 bases, in that order; junction bases with no gene match: 7. The CDR3 spells CASSLRRTGGLTGELFF. The CDR3, as DNA: TGTGCCAGCAGCTTACGACGGACAGGGGGCCTGACCGGGGAGCTGTTTTTT.

The chain carries TRBV2 and TRBJ2-3, with D possibly TRBD2 on 5 matching bases. Germline V gene sequence: CDR1 SNHLY, CDR2 FYNNEI. This CDR3 is 14 amino acids long. The V end was cut by 6 bases, the J end by 3 bases, with 13 bases between. The chain's CDR3 is CASSRNLATDTQYF. CDR3 nucleotides: TGTGCCAGCAGCCGAAATCTAGCAACAGATACGCAGTATTTT.

The V gene is TRBV5-6, the J gene TRBJ2-7, with D possibly being TRBD2 (6 bases). Trimming took 4 bases from V and 3 from J, leaving 11 bases between them. Looked up from germline, CDR1 is SGHDT and CDR2 is YYEEEE. The CDR3 totals 13 residues. The CDR3 reads CASSTSGSYEQYF. In nucleotides, the CDR3 is TGTGCCAGCAGCACCTCCGGGAGCTACGAGCAGTACTTC.

CDR3 nucleotide sequence: TGTGCCAGTCGACAGGGGGACAACGAGCAGTACTTC. This translates into CASRQGDNEQYF. The rearrangement joins TRBV19 to TRBJ2-7, with 9 bases matching TRBD1. The CDR3 has 12 amino acids. The ends lost 8 bases at V and 5 bases at J; junction bases unmatched: 4. CDR1 is LNHDA and CDR2 is SQIVND in the germline V gene (reference sequence). Full variable domain (outside the CDR3, taken from reference TRBV19 and TRBJ2-7): DGGITQSPKYLFRKEGQNVTLSCEQNLNHDAMYWYRQDPGQGLRLIYYSQIVNDFQKGDIAEGYSVSREKKESFPLTVTSAQKNPTAFYLCASRQGDNEQYFGPGTRLTVT.

This clonotype was observed a handful of times. V is TRBV7-9 and J is TRBJ2-1; the match to TRBD1 covers 7 bases. In germline, CDR1 is SEHNR, CDR2 FQNEAQ (reference sequence). The CDR3 contains 13 residues. After removal of 1 base from V and 9 bases from J, the junction contained 3 bases not matched to a gene. CDR3 bases: TGTGCCAGCAGCTTAGGAGGGGGCTCTGAGCAGTTCTTC. Protein sequence: CASSLGGGSEQFF.

This clonotype was observed many times. The V and J genes are TRBV18 and TRBJ2-3; the D is unclear. Trimming pared 5 bases from V and 3 bases from J, leaving 0 bases between. CDR1 is KGHSH, CDR2 LQKENI, per germline. The CDR3 runs to 10 residues. As DNA, the CDR3 is TGTGCCAGCTCAACAGATACGCAGTATTTT. Its translation is CASSTDTQYF.

This clonotype has more than one count but fewer than ten. The chain is built from TRBV7-2 and TRBJ1-5; 10 bases match TRBD1. The CDR3 extends over 15 amino acids. Per the germline V gene, CDR1 is SGHTA and CDR2 is FQGNSA. V shed 3 bases and J 6 bases; nucleotides not matched to a gene: 5. As DNA, the CDR3 is TGTGCCAGCAGCTTCGACAGGGGGCCGATTCAGCCCCAGCATTTT. It codes for CASSFDRGPIQPQHF.